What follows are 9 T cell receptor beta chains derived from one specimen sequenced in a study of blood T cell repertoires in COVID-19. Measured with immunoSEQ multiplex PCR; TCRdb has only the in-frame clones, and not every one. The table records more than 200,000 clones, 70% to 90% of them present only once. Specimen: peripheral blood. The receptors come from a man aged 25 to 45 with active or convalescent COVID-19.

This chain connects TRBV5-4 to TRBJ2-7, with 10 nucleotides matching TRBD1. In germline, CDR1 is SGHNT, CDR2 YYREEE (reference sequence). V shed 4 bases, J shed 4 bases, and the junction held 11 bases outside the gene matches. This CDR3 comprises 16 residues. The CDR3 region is CASSQLDRTGGYEQYF. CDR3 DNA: TGTGCCAGCAGCCAACTTGACCGGACAGGGGGATACGAGCAGTACTTC.

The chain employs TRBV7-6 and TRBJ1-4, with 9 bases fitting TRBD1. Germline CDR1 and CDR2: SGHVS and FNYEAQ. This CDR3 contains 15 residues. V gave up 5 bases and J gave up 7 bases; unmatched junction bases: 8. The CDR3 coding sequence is TGTGCCAGCAGCCATGGACAGGGGATTGGTGAAAAACTGTTTTTT. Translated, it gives CASSHGQGIGEKLFF.

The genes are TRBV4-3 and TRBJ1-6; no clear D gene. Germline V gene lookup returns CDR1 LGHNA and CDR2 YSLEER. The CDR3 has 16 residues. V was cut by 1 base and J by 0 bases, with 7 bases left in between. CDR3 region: CASSQGPSSYNSPLHF. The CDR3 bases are TGCGCCAGCAGCCAAGGCCCGAGCTCCTATAATTCACCCCTCCACTTT.

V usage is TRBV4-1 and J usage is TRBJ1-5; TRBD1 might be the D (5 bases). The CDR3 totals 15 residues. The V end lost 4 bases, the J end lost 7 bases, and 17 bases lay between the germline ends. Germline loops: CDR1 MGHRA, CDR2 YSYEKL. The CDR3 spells CASSPTGGRAQPQHF. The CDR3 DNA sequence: TGCGCCAGCAGCCCTACTGGGGGGAGGGCCCAGCCCCAGCATTTT.

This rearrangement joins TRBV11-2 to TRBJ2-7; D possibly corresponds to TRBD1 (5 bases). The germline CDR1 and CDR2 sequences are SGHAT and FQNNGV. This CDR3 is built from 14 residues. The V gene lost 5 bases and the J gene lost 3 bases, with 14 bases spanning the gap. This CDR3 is CASSPHVQGYEQYF. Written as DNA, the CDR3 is TGTGCCAGCAGCCCACACGTGCAGGGCTACGAGCAGTACTTC.

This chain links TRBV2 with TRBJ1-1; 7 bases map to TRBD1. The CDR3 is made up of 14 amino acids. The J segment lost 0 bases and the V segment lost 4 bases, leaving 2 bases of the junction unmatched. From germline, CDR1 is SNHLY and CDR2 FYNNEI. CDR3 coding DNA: TGTGCCAGCAGTGGACAGGGCATGAACACTGAAGCTTTCTTT. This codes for CASSGQGMNTEAFF.

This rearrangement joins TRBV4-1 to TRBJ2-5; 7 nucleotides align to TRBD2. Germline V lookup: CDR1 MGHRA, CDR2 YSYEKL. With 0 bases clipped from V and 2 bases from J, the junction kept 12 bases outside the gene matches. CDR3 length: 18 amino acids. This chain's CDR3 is CASSQDLAGVSAQETQYF. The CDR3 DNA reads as TGCGCCAGCAGCCAAGATCTTGCGGGGGTATCGGCGCAAGAGACCCAGTACTTC.

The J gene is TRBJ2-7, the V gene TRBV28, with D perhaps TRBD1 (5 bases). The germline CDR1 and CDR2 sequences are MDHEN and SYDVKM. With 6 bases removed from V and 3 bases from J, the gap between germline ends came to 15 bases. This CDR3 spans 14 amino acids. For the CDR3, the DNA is TGTGCCAGCAGCAACATCCAAGGGGACTACGAGCAGTACTTC. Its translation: CASSNIQGDYEQYF.

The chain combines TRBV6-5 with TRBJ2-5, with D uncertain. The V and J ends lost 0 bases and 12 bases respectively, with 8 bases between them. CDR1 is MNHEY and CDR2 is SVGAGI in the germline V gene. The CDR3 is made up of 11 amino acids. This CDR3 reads CASSYSGSEYF. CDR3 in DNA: TGTGCCAGCAGTTACTCTGGTTCGGAGTACTTC.